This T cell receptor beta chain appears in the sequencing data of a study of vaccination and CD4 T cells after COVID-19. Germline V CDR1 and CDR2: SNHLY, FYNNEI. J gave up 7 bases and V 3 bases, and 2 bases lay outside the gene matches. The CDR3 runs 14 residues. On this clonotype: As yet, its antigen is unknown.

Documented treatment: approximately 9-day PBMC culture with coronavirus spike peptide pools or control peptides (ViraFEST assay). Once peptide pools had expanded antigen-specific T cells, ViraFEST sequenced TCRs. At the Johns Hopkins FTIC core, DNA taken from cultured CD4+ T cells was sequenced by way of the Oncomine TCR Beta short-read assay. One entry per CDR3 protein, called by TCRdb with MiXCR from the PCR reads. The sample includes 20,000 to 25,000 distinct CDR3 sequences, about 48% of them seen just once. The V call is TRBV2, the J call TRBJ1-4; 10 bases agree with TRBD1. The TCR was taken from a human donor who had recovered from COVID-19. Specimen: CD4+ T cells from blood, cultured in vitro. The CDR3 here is CASSEDRGSEKLFF. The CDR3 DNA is TGTGCCAGCAGTGAGGACAGGGGGAGTGAAAAACTGTTTTTT.